The 10 T cell receptor beta chains below come from one sample, sequenced in a study of graft-versus-host responses after intestinal transplantation. Clones were sequenced by immunoSEQ multiplex PCR, and TCRdb holds only the in-frame ones, with some missing. This table has fewer than 9,500 clones, around two thirds appearing once. Intraepithelial plus lamina propria lymphocytes were released by processing graft tissue. Source: ileum tissue, taken roughly 240 days after intestinal transplantation. Receptors originate from a human patient who received an intestinal transplant, so some T cells may come from the graft donor.

The chain links TRBV4-2 to TRBJ2-3; the match to TRBD2 covers 11 bases. In germline, CDR1 is LGHNA, CDR2 YNFKEQ. Losses at the gene ends were 1 base for V and 0 bases for J; bases not matched to a gene: 3. This CDR3 region has 17 residues. CDR3 DNA: TGTGCCAGCAGCCAAGGCGGGACTAGCGGTAGCACAGATACGCAGTATTTT. It translates to CASSQGGTSGSTDTQYF.

V usage is TRBV16 and J usage is TRBJ1-5, with unresolved D. The germline V gene has CDR1 KGHSY and CDR2 FQNENV. V lost 4 bases to trimming and J lost 1 base, with 8 bases between them. CDR3 size: 14 residues. The CDR3 DNA sequence: TGTGCCAGCAGCCTGGGTGACAGCAATCAGCCCCAGCATTTT. Its protein is CASSLGDSNQPQHF.

This clone showed up just once. The chain is built from TRBV7-6 and TRBJ1-6; D is possibly TRBD1 (5 bases). V shed 1 base and J shed 6 bases, with 16 bases lying between them. The CDR3 runs to 17 residues. CDR1 and CDR2 from the germline V gene are SGHVS and FNYEAQ. In DNA form, the CDR3 reads TGTGCCAGCAGCTTAGACTCCGGCCCAGGGATTAATTCACCCCTCCACTTT. Its translation: CASSLDSGPGINSPLHF.

The rearrangement uses TRBV5-6 and TRBJ2-2, with 7 nucleotides matching TRBD2. The CDR3 extends over 16 amino acids. Germline loops: CDR1 SGHDT, CDR2 YYEEEE. V shed 0 bases and J 5 bases; nucleotides not matched to a gene: 7. This CDR3 reads CASSLAQRGETGELFF. The CDR3 DNA reads TGTGCCAGCAGCTTGGCCCAGCGGGGAGAGACCGGGGAGCTGTTTTTT.

The V gene is TRBV9, the J gene TRBJ2-1, with 9 bases identical to TRBD1. Germline V CDR1 and CDR2: SGDLS, YYNGEE. This CDR3 is 16 amino acids long. With 0 bases clipped from V and 2 bases from J, the junction kept 3 bases outside the gene matches. The CDR3 region has the DNA TGTGCCAGCAGCGTAGGGGGGACAGGGCCCTACAATGAGCAGTTCTTC. Amino acids: CASSVGGTGPYNEQFF.

The rearrangement joins TRBV7-6 to TRBJ1-4; TRBD1 is a possible D gene (6 bases). Germline lookup yields CDR1 SGHVS and CDR2 FNYEAQ. The V and J ends lost 5 bases and 8 bases respectively, with 15 bases between them. The CDR3 contains 14 residues. In DNA, the CDR3 is TGTGCCAGCAGCCTCCCGACAGGAGGGGAAAAACTGTTTTTT. Its translation: CASSLPTGGEKLFF.

By sample share, this clone is hyperexpanded. The gene calls are TRBV7-9 and TRBJ2-3; tentative D call: TRBD1 (6 bases). The CDR3 runs to 13 residues. The V end was cut by 6 bases, the J end by 2 bases, with 9 bases between. Per germline, CDR1 SEHNR and CDR2 FQNEAQ (reference sequence). CDR3 sequence: CASRGANTDTQYF. The CDR3 nucleotides read TGTGCCAGCAGGGGGGCTAACACAGATACGCAGTATTTT.

This clone was seen a single time. The same CDR3 also results from other DNA sequences found in this sample. The CDR3 reads CASSDEAGSYNEQFF. For the CDR3, the DNA is TGTGCCAGCAGTGACGAAGCGGGGAGTTACAATGAGCAGTTCTTC. V and J are TRBV6-4 and TRBJ2-1; TRBD2 matches at 7 bases. Germline CDR1 and CDR2: MRHNA and SNTAGT. Trimming took 2 bases from V and 4 from J; bases not matched to a gene: 5. The CDR3 has 15 residues.

The rearrangement links TRBV27 to TRBJ2-7; 11 nucleotides match TRBD1. CDR1 and CDR2 (germline): MNHEY, SMNVEV (reference sequence). The J segment lost 2 bases and the V segment lost 6 bases, leaving 15 bases of the junction unmatched. The CDR3 totals 18 residues. CDR3 sequence: CASRSSWTGGSWAYEQYF. The CDR3 coding sequence is TGTGCCAGCAGGAGCTCTTGGACAGGGGGCTCCTGGGCCTACGAGCAGTACTTC.

The chain joins TRBV6-1 to TRBJ2-1; the D gene is possibly TRBD2 (6 bases). In germline, CDR1 is MNHNS, CDR2 SASEGT. The CDR3 sequence is 17 residues long. V was trimmed by 1 base and J by 0 bases, leaving 13 bases between them. The CDR3 coding sequence is TGTGCCAGCAGTGAAGGAGGCGGGGCGAGCTCCTACAATGAGCAGTTCTTC. Translated: CASSEGGGASSYNEQFF.